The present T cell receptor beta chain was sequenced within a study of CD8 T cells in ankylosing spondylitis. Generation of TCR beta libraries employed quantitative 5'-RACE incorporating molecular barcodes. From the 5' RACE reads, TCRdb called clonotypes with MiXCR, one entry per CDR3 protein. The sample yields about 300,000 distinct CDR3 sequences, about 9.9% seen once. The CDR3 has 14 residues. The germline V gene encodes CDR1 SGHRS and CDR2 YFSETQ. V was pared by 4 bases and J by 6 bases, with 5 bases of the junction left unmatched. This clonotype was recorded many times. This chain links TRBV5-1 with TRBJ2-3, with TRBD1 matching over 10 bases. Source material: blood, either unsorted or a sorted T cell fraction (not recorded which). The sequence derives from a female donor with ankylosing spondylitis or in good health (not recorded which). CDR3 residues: CASSPGQGFDTQYF. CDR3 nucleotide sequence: TGCGCCAGCAGCCCGGGACAGGGGTTCGATACGCAGTATTTT.